This passage covers 19 T cell receptor beta chains from one sample sequenced in a study of T cell changes during pregnancy in multiple sclerosis (dated by TCRdb to about 2019). Library method: the immunoSEQ multiplex PCR assay. Sourced from immuneACCESS, this table was stored by TCRdb with only in-frame sequences that have V and J called. A share of the clones is absent; for the studies checked, an unresolved V gene accounts for under half, and the remainder has no known explanation. This sample comprises 55,000 to 80,000 clones, 85% to 90% of them detected only once. The top ten clonotypes cover 9.5% of the sample. The material sequenced was peripheral blood, taken after pregnancy. Every receptor here comes from a female donor in good health, enrolled as a control in a pregnancy study.

J is TRBJ2-6 and V is TRBV18; D may be TRBD1 (6 bases). The CDR3 sequence is 19 residues long. In germline, CDR1 is KGHSH, CDR2 LQKENI. The V gene lost 1 base and the J gene lost 2 bases, with 18 bases spanning the gap. The CDR3 nucleotides read TGTGCCAGCTCACCACTAGGGTCAGGACAGTCTCCTGGGGCCAACGTCCTGACTTTC. It is translated as CASSPLGSGQSPGANVLTF.

V gene TRBV5-4 combines with J gene TRBJ2-3, with D possibly being TRBD1 (5 bases). CDR1 SGHNT and CDR2 YYREEE come from the germline V gene (reference sequence). V shed 0 bases and J shed 6 bases, with 17 bases lying between them. The CDR3 is 16 residues long. The CDR3 protein is CASSLEGFQPPDTQYF. In DNA, the CDR3 is TGTGCCAGCAGCTTGGAGGGGTTTCAGCCCCCGGATACGCAGTATTTT. Using reference TRBV5-4 and TRBJ2-3 for the parts outside the CDR3, the full variable domain is ETGVTQSPTHLIKTRGQQVTLRCSSQSGHNTVSWYQQALGQGPQFIFQYYREEENGRGNFPPRFSGLQFPNYSSELNVNALELDDSALYLCASSLEGFQPPDTQYFGPGTRLTVL.

V usage is TRBV2 and J usage is TRBJ2-7; 9 nucleotides align to TRBD2. With 4 bases clipped from V and 9 bases from J, the junction kept 13 bases outside the gene matches. The CDR3 extends over 15 amino acids. CDR1 and CDR2 (germline): SNHLY, FYNNEI. DNA of the CDR3: TGTGCCAGCAGTGCCAAGCGGGAGGTGGTGCTAGGGCAGTACTTC. Its protein is CASSAKREVVLGQYF.

The CDR3 region has the DNA TGTGCCAGCAGCTTAGGAGGGACAGGGAGGGGAGGCTACACCTTC. This codes for CASSLGGTGRGGYTF. This rearrangement joins TRBV7-2 to TRBJ1-2; 9 bases agree with TRBD1. CDR1 SGHTA and CDR2 FQGNSA come from the germline V gene. The CDR3 loop spans 15 amino acids. Trimming at V came to 1 base and at J to 8 bases, leaving 8 bases not matched to a gene.

V is TRBV19 and J is TRBJ1-2; 7 nucleotides align to TRBD1. Germline trimming cut 2 bases from V and 6 bases from J; bases unmatched to any gene: 12. The CDR3 is 16 residues long. Germline-derived CDR1 and CDR2 are LNHDA and SQIVND (reference sequence). CDR3 residues: CASSIRGQGGRHGYTF. CDR3 DNA: TGTGCCAGTAGTATAAGGGGGCAGGGAGGCCGCCATGGCTACACCTTC.

J is TRBJ2-2 and V is TRBV5-1, with D hard to call. Germline-derived CDR1 and CDR2 are SGHRS and YFSETQ. The V end was cut by 3 bases, the J end by 4 bases, with 4 bases between. The CDR3 is made up of 12 amino acids. The CDR3 protein is CASSSSTGELFF. The DNA for the CDR3 is TGCGCCAGCAGCTCGAGCACCGGGGAGCTGTTTTTT.

The V and J genes are TRBV11-2 and TRBJ1-1, with TRBD1 matching 7 bases. Unmatched junction bases numbered 5, after V lost 1 base and J lost 0 bases. The CDR3 loop spans 16 amino acids. The germline CDR1 and CDR2 sequences are SGHAT and FQNNGV. This CDR3 reads CASSLAGQTMNTEAFF. DNA of the CDR3: TGTGCCAGCAGCTTAGCGGGACAGACAATGAACACTGAAGCTTTCTTT.

The CDR3 protein is CASSDRDEQFF. The CDR3 nucleotides are TGCGCCAGCAGTGATCGGGATGAGCAGTTCTTC. V and J are TRBV10-1 and TRBJ2-1; D is unclear. The CDR3 runs 11 residues. V lost 3 bases and J lost 8, with 5 bases in between. CDR1 and CDR2 from the germline V gene are WNHNN and SYGVQD (reference sequence).

The chain is built from TRBV10-3 and TRBJ2-3, with D perhaps TRBD1 (6 bases). The CDR3 spans 15 residues. Per germline, CDR1 ENHRY and CDR2 SYGVKD. V lost 10 bases and J lost 4, with 21 bases in between. The CDR3 DNA reads as TGTGCCACAGGGGAAGGAGGTTCTATCTCAGATACGCAGTATTTT. This translates into CATGEGGSISDTQYF.

The J gene is TRBJ1-1, the V gene TRBV7-9; D may be TRBD1 (5 bases). Per the germline V gene, CDR1 is SEHNR and CDR2 is FQNEAQ (reference sequence). V was pared by 2 bases and J by 1 base, with 8 bases between. The length of the CDR3 is 14 residues. CDR3 in amino acids: CASSLPQGNTEAFF. CDR3 nucleotides: TGTGCCAGCAGCTTACCCCAGGGGAACACTGAAGCTTTCTTT.

V usage is TRBV30 and J usage is TRBJ1-1, with D perhaps matching TRBD1 (6 bases). Per germline, CDR1 GTSNPN and CDR2 SVGIG (reference sequence). CDR3 size: 17 residues. Trimming pared 3 bases from V and 1 base from J, leaving 21 bases between. This chain's CDR3 is CAWRVTGNSWGNTEAFF. The CDR3 bases are TGTGCCTGGAGGGTTACAGGGAATAGCTGGGGGAACACTGAAGCTTTCTTT. The full variable domain, completed using reference TRBV30 and TRBJ1-1, is SQTIHQWPATLVQPVGSPLSLECTVEGTSNPNLYWYRQAAGRGLQLLFYSVGIGQISSEVPQNLSASRPQDRQFILSSKKLLLSDSGFYLCAWRVTGNSWGNTEAFFGQGTRLTVV.

This clone was observed once. This chain connects TRBV7-9 to TRBJ2-7, with D possibly TRBD1 on 5 matching bases. V shed 1 base and J shed 3 bases, with 16 bases lying between them. The CDR3 has 16 amino acids. Germline V lookup: CDR1 SEHNR, CDR2 FQNEAQ (reference sequence). The chain's CDR3 is CASSLVTWGRDYEQYF. The CDR3, as DNA: TGTGCCAGCAGCTTAGTTACCTGGGGCAGGGACTACGAGCAGTACTTC.

This clone has more than one count but fewer than ten. The rearrangement joins TRBV18 to TRBJ1-1; TRBD1 aligns across 7 bases. V was clipped by 3 bases and J by 3 bases; unmatched bases: 4. In germline, CDR1 is KGHSH, CDR2 LQKENI. The CDR3 totals 14 residues. Here the CDR3 reads CASSPRQGDTEAFF. As DNA, the CDR3 is TGTGCCAGCTCACCCAGACAGGGTGACACTGAAGCTTTCTTT.

In this sample, this clone turned up once. V and J are TRBV18 and TRBJ2-7; D might be TRBD1 (5 bases). With 3 bases removed from V and 2 bases from J, the gap between germline ends came to 11 bases. CDR1 KGHSH and CDR2 LQKENI come from the germline V gene. The CDR3 runs to 14 residues. The CDR3 DNA follows: TGTGCCAGCTCACCCGGCAGCAGGGCCTACGAGCAGTACTTC. Translating it yields CASSPGSRAYEQYF. The entire variable domain, with the rest obtained from reference TRBV18 and TRBJ2-7, is as follows: NAGVMQNPRHLVRRRGQEARLRCSPMKGHSHVYWYRQLPEEGLKFMVYLQKENIIDESGMPKERFSAEFPKEGPSILRIQQVVRGDSAAYFCASSPGSRAYEQYFGPGTRLTVT.

The V gene is TRBV6-1, the J gene TRBJ2-3; 9 bases fit TRBD2. V dropped 11 bases and J dropped 7; count of bases not matched to a gene: 16. Germline loops: CDR1 MNHNS, CDR2 SASEGT. The CDR3 length is 15 residues. CDR3 residues: CACQMMVAGAHTQYF. For the CDR3, the DNA is TGTGCCTGCCAGATGATGGTAGCGGGGGCCCATACGCAGTATTTT.

The genes are TRBV9 and TRBJ2-1; 8 nucleotides line up with TRBD2. V lost 4 bases, J lost 7 bases, and 22 bases stayed unmatched. CDR1 is SGDLS and CDR2 is YYNGEE in the germline V gene. The CDR3 length is 19 residues. The CDR3 spells CASSPHTTGSAGGGNEQFF. The CDR3 DNA is TGTGCCAGCAGCCCACACACAACCGGTTCCGCGGGAGGAGGGAATGAGCAGTTCTTC.

V and J are TRBV5-1 and TRBJ2-1, with D maybe TRBD2 (5 bases). V lost 3 bases to trimming and J lost 14 bases, with 15 bases between them. CDR1 and CDR2 from the germline V gene are SGHRS and YFSETQ. This CDR3 contains 12 residues. The CDR3 protein is CASSSSGNDEFF. The CDR3 nucleotides are TGCGCCAGCAGCTCCTCCGGGAATGACGAGTTCTTC.

Here the CDR3 reads CASKDRDSLPYEQYF. In nucleotides, the CDR3 is TGTGCCAGCAAAGATCGGGACAGCCTCCCCTACGAGCAGTACTTC. V gene TRBV2 combines with J gene TRBJ2-7; 7 bases line up with TRBD1. Germline V gene sequence: CDR1 SNHLY, CDR2 FYNNEI. V was pared by 7 bases and J by 2 bases, with 11 bases of the junction left unmatched. The CDR3 is 15 amino acids.

The chain combines TRBV5-4 with TRBJ2-3; 12 positions match TRBD2. Germline CDR1 reads SGHNT; CDR2 reads YYREEE (reference sequence). The CDR3 sequence is 16 residues long. Trimming took 1 base from V and 5 from J; bases not matched to a gene: 5. CDR3 sequence reads: CASSLRLAGGLDTQYF. The DNA for the CDR3 is TGTGCCAGCAGCTTGCGGCTAGCGGGGGGGTTAGATACGCAGTATTTT.